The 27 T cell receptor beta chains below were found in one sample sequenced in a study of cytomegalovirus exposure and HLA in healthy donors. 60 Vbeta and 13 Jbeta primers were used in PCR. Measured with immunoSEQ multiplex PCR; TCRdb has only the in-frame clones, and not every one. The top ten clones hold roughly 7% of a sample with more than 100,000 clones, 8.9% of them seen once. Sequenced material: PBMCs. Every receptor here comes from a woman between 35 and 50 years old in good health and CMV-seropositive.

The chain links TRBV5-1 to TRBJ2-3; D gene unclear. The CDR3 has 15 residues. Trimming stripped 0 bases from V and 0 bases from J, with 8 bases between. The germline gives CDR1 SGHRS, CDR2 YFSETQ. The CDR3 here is CASSLDSTSTDTQYF. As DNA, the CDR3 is TGCGCCAGCAGCTTGGACAGCACTAGCACAGATACGCAGTATTTT.

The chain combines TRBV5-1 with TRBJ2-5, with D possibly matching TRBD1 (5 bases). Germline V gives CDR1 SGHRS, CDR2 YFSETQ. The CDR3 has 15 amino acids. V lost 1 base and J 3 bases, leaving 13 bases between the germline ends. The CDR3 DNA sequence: TGCGCCAGCAGCTTGTCACGCAGGGTGGAAGAGACCCAGTACTTC. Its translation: CASSLSRRVEETQYF.

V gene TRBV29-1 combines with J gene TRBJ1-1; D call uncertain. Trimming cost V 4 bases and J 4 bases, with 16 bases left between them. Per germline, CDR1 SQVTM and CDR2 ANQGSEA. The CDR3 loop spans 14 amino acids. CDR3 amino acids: CSVVTWAGPTEAFF. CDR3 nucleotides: TGCAGCGTTGTCACTTGGGCCGGTCCCACTGAAGCTTTCTTT.

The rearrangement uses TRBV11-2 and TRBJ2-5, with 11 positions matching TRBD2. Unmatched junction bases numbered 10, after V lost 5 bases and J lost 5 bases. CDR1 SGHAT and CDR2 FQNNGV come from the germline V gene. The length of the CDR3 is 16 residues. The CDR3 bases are TGTGCCAGCAGCCCCGACCGACTAGCGGGGCTGGAGACCCAGTACTTC. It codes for CASSPDRLAGLETQYF.

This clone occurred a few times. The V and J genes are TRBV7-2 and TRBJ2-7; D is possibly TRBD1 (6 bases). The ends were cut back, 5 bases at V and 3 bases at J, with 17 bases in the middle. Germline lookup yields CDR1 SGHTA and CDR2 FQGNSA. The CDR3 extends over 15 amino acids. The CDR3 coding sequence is TGTGCCAGCAGCCAACTCCACGGGACACTCTACGAGCAGTACTTC. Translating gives CASSQLHGTLYEQYF.

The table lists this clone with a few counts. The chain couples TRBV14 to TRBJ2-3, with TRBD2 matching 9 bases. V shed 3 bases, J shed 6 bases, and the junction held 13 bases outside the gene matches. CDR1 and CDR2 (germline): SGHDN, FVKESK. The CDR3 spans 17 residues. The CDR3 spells CASSQKAWRGGFDTQYF. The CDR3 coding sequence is TGTGCCAGCAGCCAGAAGGCGTGGCGGGGGGGCTTTGATACGCAGTATTTT.

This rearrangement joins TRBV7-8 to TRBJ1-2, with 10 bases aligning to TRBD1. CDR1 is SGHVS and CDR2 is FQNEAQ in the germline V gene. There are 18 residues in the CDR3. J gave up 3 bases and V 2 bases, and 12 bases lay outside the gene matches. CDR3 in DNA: TGTGCCAGCAGCTTACCCCGGGACAGGGGAGGGGAACACTATGGCTACACCTTC. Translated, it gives CASSLPRDRGGEHYGYTF.

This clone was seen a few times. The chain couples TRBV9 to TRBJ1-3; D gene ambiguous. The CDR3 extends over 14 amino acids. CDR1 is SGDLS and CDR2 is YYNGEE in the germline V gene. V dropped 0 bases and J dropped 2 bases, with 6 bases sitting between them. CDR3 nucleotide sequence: TGTGCCAGCAGCGTAGGAACAGCTGGAAACACCATATATTTT. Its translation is CASSVGTAGNTIYF. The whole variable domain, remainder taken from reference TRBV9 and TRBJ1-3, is DSGVTQTPKHLITATGQRVTLRCSPRSGDLSVYWYQQSLDQGLQFLIQYYNGEERAKGNILERFSAQQFPDLHSELNLSSLELGDSALYFCASSVGTAGNTIYFGEGSWLTVV.

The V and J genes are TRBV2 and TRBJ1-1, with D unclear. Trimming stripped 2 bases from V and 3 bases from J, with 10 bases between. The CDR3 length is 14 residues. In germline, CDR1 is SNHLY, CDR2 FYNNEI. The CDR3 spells CASSELPQDTEAFF. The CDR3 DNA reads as TGTGCCAGCAGTGAATTGCCGCAGGACACTGAAGCTTTCTTT.

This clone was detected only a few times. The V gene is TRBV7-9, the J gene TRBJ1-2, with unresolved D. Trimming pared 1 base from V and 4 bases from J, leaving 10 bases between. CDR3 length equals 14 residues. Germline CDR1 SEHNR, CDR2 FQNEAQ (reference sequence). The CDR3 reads CASSLGQRSYGYTF. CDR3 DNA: TGTGCCAGCAGCTTAGGCCAACGGAGCTATGGCTACACCTTC.

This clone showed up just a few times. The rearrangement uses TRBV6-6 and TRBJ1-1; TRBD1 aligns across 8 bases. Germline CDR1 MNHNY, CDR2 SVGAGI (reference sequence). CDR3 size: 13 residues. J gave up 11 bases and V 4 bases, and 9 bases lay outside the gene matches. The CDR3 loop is CASSWGQVAGAFF. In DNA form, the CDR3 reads TGTGCCAGCAGTTGGGGACAGGTCGCGGGGGCTTTCTTT.

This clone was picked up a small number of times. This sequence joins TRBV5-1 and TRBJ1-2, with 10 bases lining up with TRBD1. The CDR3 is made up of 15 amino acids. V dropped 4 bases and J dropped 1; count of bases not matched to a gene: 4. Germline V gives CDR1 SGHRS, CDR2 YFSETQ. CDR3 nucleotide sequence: TGCGCCAGCAGCAGGACAGGGGGAGGTAACTATGGCTACACCTTC. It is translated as CASSRTGGGNYGYTF.

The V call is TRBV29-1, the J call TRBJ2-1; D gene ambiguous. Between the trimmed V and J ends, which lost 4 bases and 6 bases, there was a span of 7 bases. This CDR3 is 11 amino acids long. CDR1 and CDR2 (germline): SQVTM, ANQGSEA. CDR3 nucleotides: TGCAGCGTTGGCCGCAGCAATGAGCAGTTCTTC. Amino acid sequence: CSVGRSNEQFF.

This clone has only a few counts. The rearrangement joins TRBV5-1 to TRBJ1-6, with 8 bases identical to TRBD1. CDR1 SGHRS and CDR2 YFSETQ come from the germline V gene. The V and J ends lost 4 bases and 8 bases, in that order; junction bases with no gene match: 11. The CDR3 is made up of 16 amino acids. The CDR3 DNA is TGCGCCAGCAGCGACCCGACAGGGGCGATGGATTCACCCCTCCACTTT. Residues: CASSDPTGAMDSPLHF. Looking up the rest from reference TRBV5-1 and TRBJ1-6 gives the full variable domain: KAGVTQTPRYLIKTRGQQVTLSCSPISGHRSVSWYQQTPGQGLQFLFEYFSETQRNKGNFPGRFSGRQFSNSRSEMNVSTLELGDSALYLCASSDPTGAMDSPLHFGNGTRLTVT.

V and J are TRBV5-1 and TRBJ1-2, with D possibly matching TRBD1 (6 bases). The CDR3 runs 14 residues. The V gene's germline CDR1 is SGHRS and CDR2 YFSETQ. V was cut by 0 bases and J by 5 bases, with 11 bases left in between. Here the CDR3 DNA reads TGCGCCAGCAGCTTGGTCACAGGGCGATATGGCTACACCTTC. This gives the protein CASSLVTGRYGYTF.

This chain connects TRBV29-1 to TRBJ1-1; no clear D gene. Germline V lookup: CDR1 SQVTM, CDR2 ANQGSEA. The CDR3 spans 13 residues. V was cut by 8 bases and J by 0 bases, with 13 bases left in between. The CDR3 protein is CSPQRRLNTEAFF. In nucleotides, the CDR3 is TGCAGCCCCCAGCGCAGATTGAACACTGAAGCTTTCTTT.

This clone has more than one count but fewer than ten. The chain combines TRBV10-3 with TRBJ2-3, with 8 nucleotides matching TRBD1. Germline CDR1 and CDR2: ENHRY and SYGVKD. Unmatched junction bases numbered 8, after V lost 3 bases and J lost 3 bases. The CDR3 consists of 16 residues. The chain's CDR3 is CAISETDRAWTDTQYF. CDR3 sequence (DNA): TGTGCCATCAGTGAAACGGACAGGGCTTGGACAGATACGCAGTATTTT.

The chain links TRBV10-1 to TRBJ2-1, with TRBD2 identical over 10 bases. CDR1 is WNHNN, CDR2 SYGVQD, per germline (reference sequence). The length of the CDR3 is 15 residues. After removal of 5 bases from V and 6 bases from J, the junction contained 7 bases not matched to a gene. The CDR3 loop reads CASSLTSGRFNEQFF. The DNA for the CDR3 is TGCGCCAGCAGTTTGACTAGCGGGCGATTCAATGAGCAGTTCTTC.

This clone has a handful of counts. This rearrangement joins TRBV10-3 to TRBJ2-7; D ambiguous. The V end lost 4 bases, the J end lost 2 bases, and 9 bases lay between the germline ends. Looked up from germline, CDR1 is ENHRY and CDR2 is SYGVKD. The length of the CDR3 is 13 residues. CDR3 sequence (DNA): TGTGCCATCAGTGTGTCTCCTACCTACGAGCAGTACTTC. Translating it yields CAISVSPTYEQYF.

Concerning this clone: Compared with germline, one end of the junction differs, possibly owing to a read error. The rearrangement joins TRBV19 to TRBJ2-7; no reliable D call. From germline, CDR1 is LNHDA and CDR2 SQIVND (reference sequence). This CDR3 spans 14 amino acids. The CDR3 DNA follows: TGTGCCAGTAGTATAACTCCCTCCTCCAACGAGCAGTACTTC. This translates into CASSITPSSNEQYF.

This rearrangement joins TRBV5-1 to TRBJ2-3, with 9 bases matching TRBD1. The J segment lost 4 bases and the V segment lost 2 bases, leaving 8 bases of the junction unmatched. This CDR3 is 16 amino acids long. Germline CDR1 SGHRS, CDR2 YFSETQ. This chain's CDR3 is CASSFEGQGRADTQYF. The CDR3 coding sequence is TGCGCCAGCAGCTTCGAGGGACAGGGAAGGGCAGATACGCAGTATTTT. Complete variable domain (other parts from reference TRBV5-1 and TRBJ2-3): KAGVTQTPRYLIKTRGQQVTLSCSPISGHRSVSWYQQTPGQGLQFLFEYFSETQRNKGNFPGRFSGRQFSNSRSEMNVSTLELGDSALYLCASSFEGQGRADTQYFGPGTRLTVL.

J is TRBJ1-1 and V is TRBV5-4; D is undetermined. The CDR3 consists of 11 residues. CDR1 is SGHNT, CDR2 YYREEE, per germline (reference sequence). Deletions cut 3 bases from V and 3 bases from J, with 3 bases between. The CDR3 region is CASSSDTEAFF. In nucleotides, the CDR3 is TGTGCCAGCAGCTCGGACACTGAAGCTTTCTTT.

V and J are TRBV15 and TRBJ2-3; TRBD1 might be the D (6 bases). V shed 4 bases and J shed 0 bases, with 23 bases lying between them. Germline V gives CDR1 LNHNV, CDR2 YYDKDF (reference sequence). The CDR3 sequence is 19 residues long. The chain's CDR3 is CATSTPRTRTASSTDTQYF. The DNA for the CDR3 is TGTGCCACCAGCACCCCAAGAACCCGGACAGCGAGTAGCACAGATACGCAGTATTTT. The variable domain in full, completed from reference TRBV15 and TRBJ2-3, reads DAMVIQNPRYQVTQFGKPVTLSCSQTLNHNVMYWYQQKSSQAPKLLFHYYDKDFNNEADTPDNFQSRRPNTSFCFLDIRSPGLGDTAMYLCATSTPRTRTASSTDTQYFGPGTRLTVL.

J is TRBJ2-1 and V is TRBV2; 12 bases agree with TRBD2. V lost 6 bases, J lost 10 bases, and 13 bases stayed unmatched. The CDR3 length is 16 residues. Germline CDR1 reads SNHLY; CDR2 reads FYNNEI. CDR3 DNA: TGTGCCAGCAGAGGAAGACCGACTAGCGGGGGCGGAGAGCAGTTCTTC. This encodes CASRGRPTSGGGEQFF.

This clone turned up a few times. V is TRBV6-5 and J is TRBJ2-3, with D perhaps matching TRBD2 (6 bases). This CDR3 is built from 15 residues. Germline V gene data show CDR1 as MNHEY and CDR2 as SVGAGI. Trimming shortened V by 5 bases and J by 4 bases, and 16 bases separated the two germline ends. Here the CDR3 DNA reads TGTGCCAGCAGTCAAGGCGGGGCCGGCGCAGATACGCAGTATTTT. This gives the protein CASSQGGAGADTQYF.

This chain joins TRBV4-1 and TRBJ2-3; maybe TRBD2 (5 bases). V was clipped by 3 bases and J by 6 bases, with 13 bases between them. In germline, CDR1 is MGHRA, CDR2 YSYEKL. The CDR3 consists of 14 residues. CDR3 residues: CASSQFGGPDTQYF. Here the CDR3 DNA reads TGCGCCAGCAGCCAGTTTGGCGGGCCCGATACGCAGTATTTT.

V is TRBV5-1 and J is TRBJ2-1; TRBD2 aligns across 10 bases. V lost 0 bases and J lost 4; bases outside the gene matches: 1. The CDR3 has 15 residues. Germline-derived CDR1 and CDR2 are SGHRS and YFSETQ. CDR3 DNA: TGCGCCAGCAGCTTGGTACTAGCGGGGTACAATGAGCAGTTCTTC. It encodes CASSLVLAGYNEQFF.